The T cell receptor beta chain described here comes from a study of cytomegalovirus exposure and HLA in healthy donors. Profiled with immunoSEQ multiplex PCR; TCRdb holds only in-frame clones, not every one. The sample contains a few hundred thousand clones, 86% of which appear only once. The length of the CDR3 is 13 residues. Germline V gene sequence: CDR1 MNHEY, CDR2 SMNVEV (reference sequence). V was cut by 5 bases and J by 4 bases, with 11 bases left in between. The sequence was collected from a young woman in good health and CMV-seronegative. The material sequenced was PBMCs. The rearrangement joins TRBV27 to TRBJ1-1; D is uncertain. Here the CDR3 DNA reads TGTGCCAGCAGTCTCAGGCTTTTCACTGAAGCTTTCTTT. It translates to CASSLRLFTEAFF.